The subject of this entry is one T cell receptor beta chain. This entry comes from a study of T-cell memory formation after mild COVID-19. V was cut by 0 bases and J by 7 bases, with 15 bases left in between. This CDR3 spans 15 amino acids. The germline CDR1 and CDR2 sequences are SGHVS and FNYEAQ. TCRdb processed the 5' RACE reads anew with MiXCR; each CDR3 protein has one entry. The sample lists about 300,000 distinct CDR3 sequences, approximately 19% occurring once. Sample: PBMCs or a T cell subset sorted from them (not recorded which). V is TRBV7-6 and J is TRBJ1-1, with D unclear. This TCR was recovered from a man between 18 and 35 years old who had mild COVID-19 (a few samples of this study predate the infection). Cell type and time point are not known. The chain's CDR3 is CASSLAPSTPREAFF. The CDR3 nucleotides are TGTGCCAGCAGCTTAGCGCCTAGCACTCCGCGTGAAGCTTTCTTT.